These 6 T cell receptor beta chains came from one sample sequenced in a study of blood T cell repertoires in COVID-19. The data were produced by immunoSEQ multiplex PCR, yet TCRdb's version contains in-frame clones alone and is incomplete. The sample lists hundreds of thousands of clones; around 87% were seen once. The sample was peripheral blood. The receptors were gathered from a woman in her forties who had recovered from COVID-19.

The chain is built from TRBV27 and TRBJ1-2, with D possibly TRBD1 on 6 matching bases. The ends were cut back, 6 bases at V and 4 bases at J, with 18 bases in the middle. CDR1 is MNHEY and CDR2 is SMNVEV in the germline V gene (reference sequence). The CDR3 spans 15 residues. CDR3 bases: TGTGCCAGCAGCCAACGGCGGGGGGCGTCCTATGGCTACACCTTC. Translation: CASSQRRGASYGYTF.

V and J are TRBV5-5 and TRBJ2-7; 7 nucleotides agree with TRBD1. The length of the CDR3 is 13 residues. CDR1 is SGHKS and CDR2 is YYEKEE in the germline V gene (reference sequence). V trimming: 0 bases; J trimming: 3 bases; junction bases outside the gene matches: 0. This chain's CDR3 is CASSLDRGYEQYF. The CDR3, as DNA: TGTGCCAGCAGCTTGGACAGGGGCTACGAGCAGTACTTC.

This clone appeared a few times. The chain recombines TRBV19 with TRBJ1-5; TRBD1 might be the D (6 bases). Germline CDR1 is LNHDA and CDR2 is SQIVND (reference sequence). Trimming left V 5 bases short and J 5 bases short, with 16 bases between. This CDR3 has 15 residues. CDR3 region: CASSLGGGGYQPQHF. The CDR3 DNA reads as TGTGCCAGTAGTCTGGGGGGCGGGGGATATCAGCCCCAGCATTTT.

This rearrangement joins TRBV4-2 to TRBJ1-2; D is ambiguous. V lost 4 bases to trimming and J lost 5 bases, with 11 bases between them. The CDR3 covers 13 residues. Germline CDR1 and CDR2: LGHNA and YNFKEQ. The CDR3 DNA reads as TGTGCCAGCAGCCTAGCCGAGTCATATGGCTACACCTTC. It is translated as CASSLAESYGYTF.

The chain links TRBV5-1 to TRBJ2-2; D gene unclear. Per germline, CDR1 SGHRS and CDR2 YFSETQ. The CDR3 is 15 amino acids. Trimming left V 0 bases short and J 5 bases short, with 11 bases between. The CDR3 sequence: CASSLEAPETGELFF. CDR3 sequence (DNA): TGCGCCAGCAGCTTGGAGGCTCCGGAGACCGGGGAGCTGTTTTTT.

The chain links TRBV18 to TRBJ2-7, with D unclear. Germline V gene lookup returns CDR1 KGHSH and CDR2 LQKENI. The V end was cut by 0 bases, the J end by 4 bases, with 16 bases between. The CDR3 covers 16 residues. The DNA for the CDR3 is TGTGCCAGCTCACCACCGCCTGGGCAGAAGCTTTACGAGCAGTACTTC. Amino acids: CASSPPPGQKLYEQYF.